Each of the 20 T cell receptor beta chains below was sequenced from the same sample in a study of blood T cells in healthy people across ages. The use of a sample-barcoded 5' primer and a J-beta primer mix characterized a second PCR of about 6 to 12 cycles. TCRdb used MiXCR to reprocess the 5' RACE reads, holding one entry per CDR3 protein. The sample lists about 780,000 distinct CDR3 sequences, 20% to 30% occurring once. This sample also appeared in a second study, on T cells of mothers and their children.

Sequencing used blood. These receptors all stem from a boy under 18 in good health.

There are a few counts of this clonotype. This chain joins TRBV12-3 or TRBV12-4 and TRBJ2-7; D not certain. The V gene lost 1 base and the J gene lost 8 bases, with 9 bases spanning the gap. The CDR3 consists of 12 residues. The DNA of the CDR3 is TGTGCCAGCAGTTTAGGAACCCCGAAGCAGTACTTC. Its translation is CASSLGTPKQYF.

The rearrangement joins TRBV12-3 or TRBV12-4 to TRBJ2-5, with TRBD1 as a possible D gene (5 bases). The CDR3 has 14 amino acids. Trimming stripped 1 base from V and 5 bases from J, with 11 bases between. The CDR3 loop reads CASSLGAGYETQYF. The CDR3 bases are TGTGCCAGCAGTTTAGGAGCAGGGTACGAGACCCAGTACTTC.

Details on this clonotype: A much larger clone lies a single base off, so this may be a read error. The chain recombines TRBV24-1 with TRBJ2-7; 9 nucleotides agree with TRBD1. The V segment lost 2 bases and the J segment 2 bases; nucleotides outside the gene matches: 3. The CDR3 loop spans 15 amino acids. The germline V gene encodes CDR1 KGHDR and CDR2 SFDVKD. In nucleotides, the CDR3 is TGTGCCACCAGTGATTCCGGGACAGGGACCTACGAGCAGTACTTC. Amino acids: CATSDSGTGTYEQYF.

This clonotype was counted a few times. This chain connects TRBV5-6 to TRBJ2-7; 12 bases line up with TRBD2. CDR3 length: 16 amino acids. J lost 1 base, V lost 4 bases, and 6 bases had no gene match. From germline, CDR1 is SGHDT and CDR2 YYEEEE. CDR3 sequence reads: CASSLWTSGASYEQYF. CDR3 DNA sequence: TGTGCCAGCAGCCTGTGGACTAGCGGGGCTTCCTACGAGCAGTACTTC.

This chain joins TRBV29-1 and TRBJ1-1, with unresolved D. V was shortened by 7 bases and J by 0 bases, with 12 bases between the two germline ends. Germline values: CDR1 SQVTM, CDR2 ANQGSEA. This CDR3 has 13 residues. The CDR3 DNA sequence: TGCAGCGCTGCAGGACGCTTGAACACTGAAGCTTTCTTT. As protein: CSAAGRLNTEAFF. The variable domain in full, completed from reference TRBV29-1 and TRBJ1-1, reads SAVISQKPSRDICQRGTSLTIQCQVDSQVTMMFWYRQQPGQSLTLIATANQGSEATYESGFVIDKFPISRPNLTFSTLTVSNMSPEDSSIYLCSAAGRLNTEAFFGQGTRLTVV.

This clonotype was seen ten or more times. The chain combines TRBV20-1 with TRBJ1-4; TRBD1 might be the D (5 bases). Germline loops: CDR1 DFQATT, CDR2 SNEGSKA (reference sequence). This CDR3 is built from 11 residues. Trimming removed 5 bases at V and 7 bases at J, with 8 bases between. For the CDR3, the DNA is TGCAGTGCTGGGGACTCTGAAAAACTGTTTTTT. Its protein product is CSAGDSEKLFF.

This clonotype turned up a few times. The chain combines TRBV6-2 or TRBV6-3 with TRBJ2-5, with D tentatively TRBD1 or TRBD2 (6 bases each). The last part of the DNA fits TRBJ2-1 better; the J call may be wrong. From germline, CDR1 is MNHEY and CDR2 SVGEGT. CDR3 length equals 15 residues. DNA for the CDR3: TGTGCCAGCACCTATGGGGGAAAACAGGGAGGTGAGCAGTTCTTC. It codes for CASTYGGKQGGEQFF.

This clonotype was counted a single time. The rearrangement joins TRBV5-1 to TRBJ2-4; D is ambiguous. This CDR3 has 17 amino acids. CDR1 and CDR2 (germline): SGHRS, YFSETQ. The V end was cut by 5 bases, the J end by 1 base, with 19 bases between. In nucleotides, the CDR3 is TGCGCCAGCAGTCCCGCAATGGATCCTGGGGCCAAAAACATTCAGTACTTC. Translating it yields CASSPAMDPGAKNIQYF.

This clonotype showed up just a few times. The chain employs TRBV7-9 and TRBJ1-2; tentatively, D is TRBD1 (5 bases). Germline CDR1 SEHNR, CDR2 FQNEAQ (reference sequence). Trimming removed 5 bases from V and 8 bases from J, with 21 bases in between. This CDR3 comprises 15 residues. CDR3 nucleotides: TGTGCCAGCAGCCGTGGGCTGGGCGGGGGTGGCGGCTACACCTTC. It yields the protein CASSRGLGGGGGYTF.

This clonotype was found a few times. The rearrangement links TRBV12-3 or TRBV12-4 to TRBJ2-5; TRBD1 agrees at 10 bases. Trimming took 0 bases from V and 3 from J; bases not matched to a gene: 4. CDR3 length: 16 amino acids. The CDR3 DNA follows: TGTGCCAGCAGTTTAGCGCCTGGGACAGGGGAAGAGACCCAGTACTTC. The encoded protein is CASSLAPGTGEETQYF.

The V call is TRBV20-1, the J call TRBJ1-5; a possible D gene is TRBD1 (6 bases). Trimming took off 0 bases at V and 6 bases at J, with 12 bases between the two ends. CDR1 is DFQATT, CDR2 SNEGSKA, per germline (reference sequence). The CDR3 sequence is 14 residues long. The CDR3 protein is CSARERGGGQPQHF. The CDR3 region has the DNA TGCAGTGCTAGAGAAAGGGGGGGAGGTCAGCCCCAGCATTTT.

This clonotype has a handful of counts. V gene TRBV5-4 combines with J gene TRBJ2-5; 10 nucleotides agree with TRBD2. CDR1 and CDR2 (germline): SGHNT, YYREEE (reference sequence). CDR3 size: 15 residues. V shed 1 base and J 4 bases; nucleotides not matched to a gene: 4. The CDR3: CASSLKRGGGETQYF. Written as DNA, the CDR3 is TGTGCCAGCAGCTTGAAGCGGGGGGGCGGAGAGACCCAGTACTTC.

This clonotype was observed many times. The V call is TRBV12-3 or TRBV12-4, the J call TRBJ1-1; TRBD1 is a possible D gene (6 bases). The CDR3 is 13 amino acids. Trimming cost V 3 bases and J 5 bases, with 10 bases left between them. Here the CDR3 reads CASSLGAGTEAFF. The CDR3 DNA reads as TGTGCCAGCAGTTTGGGGGCGGGGACTGAAGCTTTCTTT.

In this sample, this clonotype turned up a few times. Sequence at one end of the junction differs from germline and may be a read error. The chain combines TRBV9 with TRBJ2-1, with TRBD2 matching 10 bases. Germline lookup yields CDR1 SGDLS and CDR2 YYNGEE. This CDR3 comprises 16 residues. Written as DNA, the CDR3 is TGTGCAAGCAGCGTATCAGGACTAGCGGTCTACAATGAGCAGTTCTTC. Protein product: CASSVSGLAVYNEQFF. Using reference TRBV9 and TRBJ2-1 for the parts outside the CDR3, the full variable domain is DSGVTQTPKHLITATGQRVTLRCSPRSGDLSVYWYQQSLDQGLQFLIQYYNGEERAKGNILERFSAQQFPDLHSELNLSSLELGDSALYFCASSVSGLAVYNEQFFGPGTRLTVL.

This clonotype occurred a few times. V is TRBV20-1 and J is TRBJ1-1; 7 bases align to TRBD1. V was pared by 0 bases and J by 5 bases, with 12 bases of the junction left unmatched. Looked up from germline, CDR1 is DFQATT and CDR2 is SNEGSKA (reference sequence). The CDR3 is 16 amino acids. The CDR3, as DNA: TGCAGTGCTAGAGATCCATTACAGGGGAGGGGGACTGAAGCTTTCTTT. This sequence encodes CSARDPLQGRGTEAFF.

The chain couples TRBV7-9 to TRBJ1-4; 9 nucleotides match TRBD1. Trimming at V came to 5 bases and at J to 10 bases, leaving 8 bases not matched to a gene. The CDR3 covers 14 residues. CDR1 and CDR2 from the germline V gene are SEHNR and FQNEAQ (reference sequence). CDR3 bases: TGTGCCAGCAGCACCGGACAGGGGAAGCGAAAACTGTTTTTT. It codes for CASSTGQGKRKLFF. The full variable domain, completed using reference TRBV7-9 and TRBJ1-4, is DTGVSQNPRHKITKRGQNVTFRCDPISEHNRLYWYRQTLGQGPEFLTYFQNEAQLEKSRLLSDRFSAERPKGSFSTLEIQRTEQGDSAMYLCASSTGQGKRKLFFGSGTQLSVL.

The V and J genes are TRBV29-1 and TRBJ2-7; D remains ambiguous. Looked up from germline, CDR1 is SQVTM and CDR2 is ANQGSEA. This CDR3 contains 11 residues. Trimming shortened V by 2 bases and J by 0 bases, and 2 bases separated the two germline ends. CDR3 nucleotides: TGCAGCGTTGAACTCTCCTACGAGCAGTACTTC. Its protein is CSVELSYEQYF.

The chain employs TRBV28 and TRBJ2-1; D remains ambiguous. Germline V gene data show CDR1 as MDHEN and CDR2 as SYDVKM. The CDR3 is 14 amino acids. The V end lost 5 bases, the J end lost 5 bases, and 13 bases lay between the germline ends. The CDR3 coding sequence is TGTGCCAGCAGTCCCCCCATGTCCCACAATGAGCAGTTCTTC. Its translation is CASSPPMSHNEQFF.

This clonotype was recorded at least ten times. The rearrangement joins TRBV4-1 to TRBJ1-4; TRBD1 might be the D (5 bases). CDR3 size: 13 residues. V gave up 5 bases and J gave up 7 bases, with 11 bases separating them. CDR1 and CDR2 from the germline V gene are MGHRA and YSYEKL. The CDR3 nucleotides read TGCGCCAGCAGCTCAGGGCTCGGTGAAAAACTGTTTTTT. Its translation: CASSSGLGEKLFF.

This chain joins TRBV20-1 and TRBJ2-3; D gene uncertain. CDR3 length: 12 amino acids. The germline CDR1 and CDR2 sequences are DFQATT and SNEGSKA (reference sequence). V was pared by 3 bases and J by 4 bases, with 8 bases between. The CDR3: CSASVVPDTQYF. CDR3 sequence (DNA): TGCAGTGCTAGCGTAGTGCCAGATACGCAGTATTTT.